Listed below are T cell receptor beta chains from one sample, sequenced in a study of follicular helper T cells after annual influenza vaccination. Sequenced by immunoSEQ multiplex PCR; TCRdb stores in-frame clones only, minus some. Of about 11,000 clones in the sample, roughly 77% were seen once. The sample consisted of CXCR5- memory CD4+ T cells sorted from blood, taken on the day of influenza vaccination. Receptor source: an adult who received the influenza vaccine. The CDR3 runs from the conserved cysteine through the conserved F or W. Size values are once, few and many counts, or a class for expanded clones, and some rows have none.

v_call,clone_size,cdr3_aa
TRBV29-1,once,CSVIPGQQQLGPQYF
TRBV2,-,CASRETGVAYEQYF
TRBV28,-,CASSFPGQNYGYTF
TRBV2,few,CASRLDINQPQHF
TRBV7-3,-,CASSLNTRGELFF
TRBV20-1,-,CSASQETQYF
TRBV30,few,CAWTLLAGTGVNSPLHF
TRBV7-6,once,CASSLDYSPDRETDTQYF
TRBV6-6,-,CASSNRQGRNQPQHF
TRBV27,-,CASSLPGGYEQYF
TRBV6-4,-,CASKGQPNTGELFF
TRBV30,-,CAWSVRAGEQYF
TRBV15,-,CATSLRADSYEQYF
TRBV19,once,CASRSQGQETQYF
TRBV5-6,-,CASSLRAGGFHEQFF
TRBV5-1,once,CASSPRPSGRTDTQYF
TRBV11-2,-,CASSGLRVSSYEQYF
TRBV27,-,CASSPFQGHNEQFF
TRBV7-8,-,CASSLGPVQPQHF
TRBV20-1,-,CSNTGGYGYTF
TRBV6-1,few,CASSAKGEGNQPQHF
TRBV18,-,CASSPGLAERETQYF
TRBV6-1,-,CASSVGGSLNQPQHF
TRBV11-2,-,CASSLDRLALYEQYF
TRBV6-5,once,CASRHPGTYEQYF
TRBV7-2,-,CASSPNAGAARGTEAFF
TRBV19,-,CASSTYEPGTTGNTIYF
TRBV28,once,CASSPMLSGANVLTF
TRBV19,-,CASSIPVGGYTF
TRBV9,-,CASSPRVGGGISGNTIYF
TRBV4-1,-,CASSQVTGSYGYTF
TRBV4-1,-,CASSSLTSGRGNEQFF
TRBV6-5,-,CASSRLAGVETQYF
TRBV30,-,CAWSEGGGTDTQYF
TRBV19,-,CASHRDRSSYEQYF
TRBV27,-,CASGGIFYNEQFF
TRBV7-8,-,CASSRNRGNTIYF
TRBV6-1,-,CASSEYGPVTSEQYF
TRBV5-4,-,CASSLSSRNQETQYF
TRBV9,few,CASSPRTGGAYEQYF
TRBV6-1,-,CASSEGLAGFSYEQYF
TRBV6-6,few,CASSLPGVYEQYF
TRBV18,-,CASSPPVSGILEQFF
TRBV6-1,-,CASSGTGREKLFF
TRBV5-1,-,CASSTSGTVISGEQFF
TRBV7-2,-,CASSLAGPTDTQYF
TRBV18,-,CASSQLKGGPGTEAFF
TRBV4-3,-,CASSQDHVLGGNQPQHF
TRBV18,-,CASSSWTSVRQETQYF
TRBV30,-,CAWSARTGATNQPQHF
TRBV9,-,CASSVALGTGNTIYF
TRBV4-1,-,CASSQDLQTGGYGYTF
TRBV18,-,CASSPPRGSQVGDTQYF
TRBV18,-,CASSPTQGDYEQYF
TRBV21-1,-,CASSTPPGPEQFF
TRBV10-1,-,CASSDRISGVDTQYF
TRBV19,-,CASSPTGGRPGEKLFF
TRBV19,-,CASSMGGTEAFF